These 8 T cell receptor beta chains came from one sample sequenced in a study of early T cells in non-severe SARS-CoV-2 infection. TCRdb processed the 5' RACE reads anew with MiXCR; each CDR3 protein has one entry. The sample holds 85,000 to 100,000 distinct CDR3 sequences; roughly 11% are singletons and the top ten take 4.7%. Here the sequenced sample was whole blood, taken at baseline. These TCRs come from an adult who was a healthcare worker with PCR-confirmed SARS-CoV-2 infection or an uninfected control (not recorded which).

This clonotype appeared many times. J is TRBJ1-1 and V is TRBV3-1; maybe TRBD1 (6 bases). CDR3 length: 15 residues. Germline CDR1 and CDR2: LGHDT and YNNKEL (reference sequence). V shed 5 bases and J shed 4 bases, with 17 bases lying between them. The CDR3 region has the DNA TGTGCCAGCAGCTCCACACCACAGGGAGGCACTGAAGCTTTCTTT. Its translation is CASSSTPQGGTEAFF.

This clonotype came up many times. The rearrangement uses TRBV18 and TRBJ2-7, with TRBD2 matching over 10 bases. This CDR3 is 17 amino acids long. Trimming removed 4 bases from V and 6 bases from J; junction bases left unmatched: 15. Per the germline V gene, CDR1 is KGHSH and CDR2 is LQKENI. The CDR3 loop is CASSRASGGLAPIEQYF. The DNA of the CDR3 is TGTGCCAGCTCACGTGCTAGCGGGGGATTAGCTCCTATCGAGCAGTACTTC.

This clonotype was observed a handful of times. The V and J genes are TRBV18 and TRBJ1-2; maybe TRBD1 (6 bases). Trimming removed 3 bases from V and 13 bases from J, with 18 bases in between. CDR1 and CDR2 (germline): KGHSH, LQKENI. This CDR3 region has 13 residues. The CDR3 DNA is TGTGCCAGCTCACCGCGGGGGCGAAGTAACATCACCTTC. Its protein product is CASSPRGRSNITF.

The chain carries TRBV9 and TRBJ2-3; 9 bases are a match to TRBD2. This CDR3 has 16 residues. Germline V CDR1 and CDR2: SGDLS, YYNGEE. J was trimmed by 2 bases and V by 0 bases; bases with no gene match: 4. Written as DNA, the CDR3 is TGTGCCAGCAGCGTAGACCGCGGGGGGGCCACAGATACGCAGTATTTT. Residues: CASSVDRGGATDTQYF.

J is TRBJ1-2 and V is TRBV20-1, with 10 bases aligning to TRBD1. This CDR3 is built from 13 residues. After removal of 5 bases from V and 2 bases from J, the junction contained 2 bases not matched to a gene. Germline V gene lookup returns CDR1 DFQATT and CDR2 SNEGSKA (reference sequence). The CDR3, as DNA: TGCAGTGCTGTGGACAGGGGGAACTATGGCTACACCTTC. This encodes CSAVDRGNYGYTF.

This clonotype turned up a few times. The V and J genes are TRBV7-3 and TRBJ2-3; D possibly uses TRBD1 or TRBD2 (6 bases each). The CDR3 length is 12 residues. V lost 3 bases, J lost 8 bases, and 9 bases lay in between. Germline CDR1 is SGHTA and CDR2 is FQGTGA. CDR3 sequence reads: CASSLGGGTQYF. In DNA form, the CDR3 reads TGTGCCAGCAGCTTGGGGGGCGGTACGCAGTATTTT.

This clonotype has more than one count but fewer than ten. The chain combines TRBV7-9 with TRBJ2-7; 8 bases map to TRBD2. With 4 bases clipped from V and 3 bases from J, the junction kept 8 bases outside the gene matches. The CDR3 is 15 residues long. CDR1 is SEHNR and CDR2 is FQNEAQ in the germline V gene (reference sequence). The CDR3 nucleotides read TGTGCCAGCAGCTCCGACCAGCGGGGGTTCTACGAGCAGTACTTC. Its translation: CASSSDQRGFYEQYF.

This chain joins TRBV27 and TRBJ2-7, with unresolved D. Germline V gene lookup returns CDR1 MNHEY and CDR2 SMNVEV (reference sequence). The CDR3 sequence is 13 residues long. Deletions cut 2 bases from V and 5 bases from J, with 10 bases between. DNA for the CDR3: TGTGCCAGCAGTTTAAAAAGGTCTCACGAGCAGTACTTC. It codes for CASSLKRSHEQYF.